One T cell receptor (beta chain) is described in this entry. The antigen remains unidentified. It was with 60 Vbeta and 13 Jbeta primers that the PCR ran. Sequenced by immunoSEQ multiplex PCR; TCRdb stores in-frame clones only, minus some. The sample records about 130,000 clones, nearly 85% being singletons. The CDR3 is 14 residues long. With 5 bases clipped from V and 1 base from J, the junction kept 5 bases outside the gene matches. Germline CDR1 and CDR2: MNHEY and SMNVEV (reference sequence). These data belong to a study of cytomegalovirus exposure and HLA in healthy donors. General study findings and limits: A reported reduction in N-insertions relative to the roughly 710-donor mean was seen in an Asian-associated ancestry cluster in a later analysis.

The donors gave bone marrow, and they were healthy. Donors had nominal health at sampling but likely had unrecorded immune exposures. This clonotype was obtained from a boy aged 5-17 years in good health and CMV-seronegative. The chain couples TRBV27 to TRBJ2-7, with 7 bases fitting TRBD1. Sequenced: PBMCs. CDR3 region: CASSQDRSSYEQYF. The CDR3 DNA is TGTGCCAGCAGTCAGGACAGGTCATCCTACGAGCAGTACTTC.